This is a list of T cell receptor beta chains from one sample in a study of blood T cell repertoires in COVID-19. The protocol was immunoSEQ multiplex PCR, while the TCRdb copy is restricted to in-frame clones and leaves out a portion. The sample consists of 200,000 to 250,000 clones, 82% of them appearing once. The sequencing sample was made of peripheral blood. The receptors originated from a middle-aged woman with acute or convalescent COVID-19. The CDR3 runs from the conserved cysteine through the conserved F or W. Fields, in order: V gene, J gene, clone size, D gene, CDR3 protein, CDR3 DNA. A D gene is named only where the DNA matches it firmly. Not all rows give a size; the values are once, few, many and, for expanded clones, a class.

v_gene: TRBV29-1
j_gene: TRBJ2-2
abundance: .
d_gene: .
CDR3aa: CSVDYWTGELFF
CDR3nt: TGCAGCGTCGACTATTGGACCGGGGAGCTGTTTTTT

v_gene: TRBV11-3
j_gene: TRBJ2-1
abundance: .
d_gene: TRBD2
CDR3aa: CASSLGLTSGKSFYNEQFF
CDR3nt: TGTGCCAGCAGCTTAGGGCTGACTAGCGGGAAGTCTTTCTACAATGAGCAGTTCTTC

v_gene: TRBV25-1
j_gene: TRBJ2-2
abundance: .
d_gene: TRBD1
CDR3aa: CASSDRGRDTGELFF
CDR3nt: TGTGCCAGCAGTGACAGGGGGCGCGACACCGGGGAGCTGTTTTTT

v_gene: TRBV11-2
j_gene: TRBJ1-3
abundance: .
d_gene: TRBD1
CDR3aa: CASSTGGASGNTIYF
CDR3nt: TGTGCCAGCAGCACAGGGGGCGCATCTGGAAACACCATATATTTT

v_gene: TRBV6-5
j_gene: TRBJ2-1
abundance: .
d_gene: .
CDR3aa: CASSHPRGEQFF
CDR3nt: TGTGCCAGCAGTCATCCTAGGGGTGAGCAGTTCTTC

v_gene: TRBV6-2/TRBV6-3
j_gene: TRBJ2-5
abundance: .
d_gene: .
CDR3aa: CASSYSQGMGETQYF
CDR3nt: TGTGCCAGCAGTTACTCGCAGGGGATGGGAGAGACCCAGTACTTC

v_gene: TRBV5-1
j_gene: TRBJ1-3
abundance: many
d_gene: .
CDR3aa: CASSKDSRDGNTIYF
CDR3nt: TGCGCCAGCAGCAAGGACAGCAGGGATGGAAACACCATATATTTT

v_gene: TRBV30
j_gene: TRBJ1-1
abundance: .
d_gene: .
CDR3aa: CAWSSPGPSQSTEAFF
CDR3nt: TGTGCCTGGAGTAGTCCAGGGCCTAGTCAGAGCACTGAAGCTTTCTTT

v_gene: TRBV21-1
j_gene: TRBJ1-1
abundance: .
d_gene: .
CDR3aa: CASKGDRGNTEAFF
CDR3nt: TGTGCCAGCAAGGGGGACAGGGGGAACACTGAAGCTTTCTTT

v_gene: TRBV6-5
j_gene: TRBJ1-5
abundance: .
d_gene: .
CDR3aa: CASAEGDQPQHF
CDR3nt: TGTGCCAGCGCCGAAGGAGATCAGCCCCAGCATTTT

v_gene: TRBV29-1
j_gene: TRBJ2-7
abundance: once
d_gene: TRBD1
CDR3aa: CSAGQGTYEQYF
CDR3nt: TGCAGCGCGGGACAGGGAACCTACGAGCAGTACTTC

v_gene: TRBV11-2
j_gene: TRBJ2-7
abundance: .
d_gene: TRBD1
CDR3aa: CASSLGQGARVLHEQYF
CDR3nt: TGTGCCAGCAGCTTGGGACAGGGGGCGCGGGTTCTCCACGAGCAGTACTTC

v_gene: TRBV6-1
j_gene: TRBJ1-3
abundance: once
d_gene: .
CDR3aa: CASSESGSGSGNTIYF
CDR3nt: TGTGCCAGCAGTGAAAGTGGCTCAGGCTCTGGAAACACCATATATTTT

v_gene: TRBV5-1
j_gene: TRBJ2-3
abundance: once
d_gene: TRBD2
CDR3aa: CASSLVVAGAHTQYF
CDR3nt: TGCGCCAGCAGCTTGGTGGTAGCGGGGGCCCATACGCAGTATTTT

v_gene: TRBV19
j_gene: TRBJ1-5
abundance: few
d_gene: .
CDR3aa: CASSIGGTNQPQHF
CDR3nt: TGTGCCAGTAGTATAGGGGGCACCAATCAGCCCCAGCATTTT

v_gene: TRBV27
j_gene: TRBJ2-3
abundance: .
d_gene: TRBD1
CDR3aa: CASSFRGQGPDTQYF
CDR3nt: TGTGCCAGCAGTTTCAGGGGACAGGGCCCAGATACGCAGTATTTT

v_gene: TRBV9
j_gene: TRBJ2-1
abundance: few
d_gene: .
CDR3aa: CASSVVASRDEQFF
CDR3nt: TGTGCCAGCAGCGTAGTTGCTAGTCGCGATGAGCAGTTCTTC

v_gene: TRBV6-6
j_gene: TRBJ2-1
abundance: .
d_gene: TRBD2
CDR3aa: CASSQGLAVYNEQFF
CDR3nt: TGTGCCAGCAGTCAGGGACTAGCGGTATACAATGAGCAGTTCTTC

v_gene: TRBV2
j_gene: TRBJ2-3
abundance: .
d_gene: .
CDR3aa: CASMGRPSTDTQYF
CDR3nt: TGTGCCAGCATGGGGCGGCCTAGCACAGATACGCAGTATTTT

v_gene: TRBV5-1
j_gene: TRBJ2-1
abundance: once
d_gene: .
CDR3aa: CASSVTSTPYNEQFF
CDR3nt: TGCGCCAGCAGCGTCACTAGCACCCCCTACAATGAGCAGTTCTTC

v_gene: TRBV4-1
j_gene: TRBJ1-1
abundance: .
d_gene: .
CDR3aa: CASSPKLNTEAFF
CDR3nt: TGCGCCAGCAGCCCAAAACTAAACACTGAAGCTTTCTTT

v_gene: TRBV27
j_gene: TRBJ2-1
abundance: .
d_gene: .
CDR3aa: CASSLGAPNEQFF
CDR3nt: TGTGCCAGCAGTTTAGGGGCCCCGAATGAGCAGTTCTTC

v_gene: TRBV2
j_gene: TRBJ1-5
abundance: once
d_gene: TRBD1
CDR3aa: CASKFRDRVNQPQHF
CDR3nt: TGTGCCAGCAAGTTCAGGGACAGAGTCAATCAGCCCCAGCATTTT

v_gene: TRBV2
j_gene: TRBJ1-2
abundance: few
d_gene: .
CDR3aa: CASTNTAGYGYTF
CDR3nt: TGTGCCAGCACCAACACGGCGGGCTATGGCTACACCTTC

v_gene: TRBV7-3
j_gene: TRBJ2-6
abundance: .
d_gene: .
CDR3aa: CASSLNLPGANVLTF
CDR3nt: TGTGCCAGCAGCTTAAATCTACCTGGGGCCAACGTCCTGACTTTC

v_gene: TRBV4-2
j_gene: TRBJ2-7
abundance: .
d_gene: TRBD2
CDR3aa: CASRPASGGAYEQYF
CDR3nt: TGTGCCAGCAGGCCAGCTAGCGGGGGGGCCTACGAGCAGTACTTC

v_gene: TRBV11-2
j_gene: TRBJ2-7
abundance: few
d_gene: TRBD2
CDR3aa: CASSPPLAGGRYEQYF
CDR3nt: TGTGCCAGCAGTCCCCCCTTAGCGGGAGGGCGCTACGAGCAGTACTTC

v_gene: TRBV4-3
j_gene: TRBJ1-2
abundance: .
d_gene: .
CDR3aa: CASSQDHTGFNYGYTF
CDR3nt: TGCGCCAGCAGCCAAGATCATACAGGTTTTAACTATGGCTACACCTTC

v_gene: TRBV14
j_gene: TRBJ2-3
abundance: .
d_gene: .
CDR3aa: CASSRELESFDTQYF
CDR3nt: TGTGCCAGCAGCCGGGAACTAGAGTCTTTTGATACGCAGTATTTT

v_gene: TRBV6-5
j_gene: TRBJ2-3
abundance: once
d_gene: .
CDR3aa: CASSRGGADTQYF
CDR3nt: TGTGCCAGCAGCCGCGGGGGCGCAGATACGCAGTATTTT

v_gene: TRBV15
j_gene: TRBJ1-5
abundance: .
d_gene: TRBD1
CDR3aa: CATSRDHRAEGRGGSNQPQHF
CDR3nt: TGTGCCACCAGCAGGGATCACAGGGCTGAGGGGAGAGGGGGCAGCAATCAGCCCCAGCATTTT

v_gene: TRBV30
j_gene: TRBJ2-2
abundance: few
d_gene: .
CDR3aa: CAARGGTNTGELFF
CDR3nt: TGTGCCGCAAGAGGGGGAACGAACACCGGGGAGCTGTTTTTT